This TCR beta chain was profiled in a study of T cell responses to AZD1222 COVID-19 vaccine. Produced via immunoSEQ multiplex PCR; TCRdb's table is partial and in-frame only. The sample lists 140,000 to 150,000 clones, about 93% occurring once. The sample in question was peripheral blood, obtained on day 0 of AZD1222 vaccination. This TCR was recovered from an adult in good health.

The CDR3 reads CSVARSFGGQPQHF. The CDR3 bases are TGCAGCGTCGCACGATCCTTCGGGGGGCAGCCCCAGCATTTT. V usage is TRBV29-1 and J usage is TRBJ1-5; TRBD1 is a possible D gene (5 bases). This CDR3 has 14 amino acids. V gave up 6 bases and J gave up 7 bases, with 19 bases separating them. Germline-derived CDR1 and CDR2 are SQVTM and ANQGSEA. The variable domain in full, with the rest retrieved from reference TRBV29-1 and TRBJ1-5, is SAVISQKPSRDICQRGTSLTIQCQVDSQVTMMFWYRQQPGQSLTLIATANQGSEATYESGFVIDKFPISRPNLTFSTLTVSNMSPEDSSIYLCSVARSFGGQPQHFGDGTRLSIL.